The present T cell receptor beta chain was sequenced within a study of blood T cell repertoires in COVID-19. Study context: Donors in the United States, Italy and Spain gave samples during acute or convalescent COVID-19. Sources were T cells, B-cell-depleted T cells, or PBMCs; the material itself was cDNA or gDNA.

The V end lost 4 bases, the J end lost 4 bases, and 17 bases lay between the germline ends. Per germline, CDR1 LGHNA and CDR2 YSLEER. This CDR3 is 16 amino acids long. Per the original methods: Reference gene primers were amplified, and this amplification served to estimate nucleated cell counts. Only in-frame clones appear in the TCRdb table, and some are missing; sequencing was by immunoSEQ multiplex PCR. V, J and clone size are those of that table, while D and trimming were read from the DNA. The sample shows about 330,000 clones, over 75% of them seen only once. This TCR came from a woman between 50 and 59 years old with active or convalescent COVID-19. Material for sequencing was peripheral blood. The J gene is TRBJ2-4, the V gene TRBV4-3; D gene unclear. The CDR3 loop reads CASSPDSNLGKNIQYF. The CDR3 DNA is TGCGCCAGCAGCCCCGACTCTAACCTTGGAAAAAACATTCAGTACTTC.